This TCR beta chain emerged from a study of blood T cell repertoires in COVID-19. The method was immunoSEQ multiplex PCR; TCRdb's version includes in-frame clones alone and lacks a portion of them. This repertoire shows some 96,000 clones, roughly 86% found once; its top ten account for 10%. This CDR3 spans 16 amino acids. With 0 bases removed from V and 2 bases from J, the gap between germline ends came to 12 bases. Germline V gene sequence: CDR1 KGHDR, CDR2 SFDVKD. The sample taken for sequencing was peripheral blood. The TCR was taken from a man between 45 and 60 years old with acute or convalescent COVID-19. The chain uses TRBV24-1 and TRBJ2-5; tentative D call: TRBD1 (6 bases). The CDR3 here is CATSDLGRTDQETQYF. DNA of the CDR3: TGTGCCACCAGTGATTTGGGACGGACAGATCAAGAGACCCAGTACTTC.